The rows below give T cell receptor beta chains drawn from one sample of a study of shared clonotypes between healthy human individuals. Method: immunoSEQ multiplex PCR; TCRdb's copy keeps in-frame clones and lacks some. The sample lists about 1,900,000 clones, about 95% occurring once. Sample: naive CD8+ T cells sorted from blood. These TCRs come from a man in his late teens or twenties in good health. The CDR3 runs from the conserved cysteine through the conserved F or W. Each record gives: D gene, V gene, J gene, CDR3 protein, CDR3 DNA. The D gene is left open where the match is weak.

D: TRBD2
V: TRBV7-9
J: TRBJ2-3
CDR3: CASSDGTSGGTTDTQYF
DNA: TGTGCCAGCAGCGACGGGACTAGCGGGGGGACAACAGATACGCAGTATTTT

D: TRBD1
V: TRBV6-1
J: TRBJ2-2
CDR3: CASSELTGGGGELFF
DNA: TGTGCCAGCAGTGAATTGACAGGGGGCGGGGGGGAGCTGTTTTTT

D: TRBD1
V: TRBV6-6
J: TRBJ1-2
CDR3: CASSYSLQGENYGYTF
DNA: TGTGCCAGCAGTTACTCTTTACAGGGGGAGAACTATGGCTACACCTTC

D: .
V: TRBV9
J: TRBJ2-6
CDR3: CASSASSGANVLTF
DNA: TGTGCCAGCAGCGCGAGCTCTGGGGCCAACGTCCTGACTTTC

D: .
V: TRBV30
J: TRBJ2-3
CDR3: CAWSLWGTDTQYF
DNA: TGTGCCTGGTCGTTGTGGGGAACAGATACGCAGTATTTT

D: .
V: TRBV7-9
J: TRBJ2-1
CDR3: CASGYSSYNEQFF
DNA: TGTGCCAGCGGGTATAGCTCCTACAATGAGCAGTTCTTC

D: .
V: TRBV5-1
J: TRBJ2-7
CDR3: CASSLAPGTSYEQYF
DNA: TGCGCCAGCAGCTTAGCCCCTGGGACAAGTTACGAGCAGTACTTC

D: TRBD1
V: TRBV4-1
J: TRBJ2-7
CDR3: CASSQFPGQGAYEQYF
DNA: TGCGCCAGCAGCCAATTCCCGGGACAGGGGGCTTACGAGCAGTACTTC

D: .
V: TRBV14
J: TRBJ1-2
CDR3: CASSRETANYGYTF
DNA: TGTGCCAGCAGCCGAGAGACAGCGAACTATGGCTACACCTTC

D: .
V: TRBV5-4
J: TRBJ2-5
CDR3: CASSLVGGSQYF
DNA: TGTGCCAGCAGCTTGGTTGGTGGGTCCCAGTACTTC

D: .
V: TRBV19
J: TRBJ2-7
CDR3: CASSSSGDYEQYF
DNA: TGTGCCAGTAGTAGTTCAGGGGACTACGAGCAGTACTTC

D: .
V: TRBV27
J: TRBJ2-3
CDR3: CASSLGTRGSTDTQYF
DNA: TGTGCCAGCAGTTTAGGAACGCGTGGAAGCACGGATACGCAGTATTTT

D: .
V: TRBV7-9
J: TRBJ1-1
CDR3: CASSLVLTEAFF
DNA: TGTGCCAGCAGCTTAGTACTCACTGAAGCTTTCTTT

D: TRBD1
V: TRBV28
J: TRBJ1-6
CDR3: CAYRDRGNSPLHF
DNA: TGTGCCTACCGGGACAGGGGTAATTCACCCCTCCACTTT

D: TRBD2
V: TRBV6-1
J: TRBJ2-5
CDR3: CASSEGAGETRWQGETQYF
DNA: TGTGCCAGCAGTGAAGGGGCGGGAGAGACGCGGTGGCAAGGAGAGACCCAGTACTTC

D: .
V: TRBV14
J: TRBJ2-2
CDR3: CASSHYSVTRLGELFF
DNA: TGTGCCAGCAGTCATTACAGCGTAACCCGGTTGGGGGAGCTGTTTTTT

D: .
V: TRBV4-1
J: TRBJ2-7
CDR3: CASSQVPDSYEQYF
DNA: TGCGCCAGCAGCCAAGTCCCGGATTCCTACGAGCAGTACTTC

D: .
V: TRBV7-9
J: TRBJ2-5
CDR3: CASTRMGSALEETQYF
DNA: TGTGCCAGCACCCGAATGGGGTCGGCCCTCGAAGAGACCCAGTACTTC